The rows below give T cell receptor beta chains drawn from one sample of a study of blood T cell repertoires in COVID-19. TCRdb keeps only in-frame clones here, not all; method: immunoSEQ multiplex PCR. This sample carries 400,000 or so clones, around 90% of them seen once, and the ten largest clones take 0.55% to 0.75%. Sample: PBMCs or T cells enriched from blood (not recorded which). These receptors originate from a young man who had recovered from COVID-19. CDR3s include the opening cysteine and the closing phenylalanine or tryptophan. The D gene is left open where the match is weak. Size is omitted from some rows. Given values are once, few, many or a class for expanded clones.

TRBV6-5	.	.	TRBJ1-5	CASNGGEPNQPQHF	TGTGCCAGCAACGGAGGGGAGCCCAATCAGCCCCAGCATTTT
TRBV6-5	.	.	TRBJ2-7	CASAHGGDSSYEQYF	TGTGCCAGCGCCCATGGGGGCGACAGCTCCTACGAGCAGTACTTC
TRBV11-2	TRBD2	once	TRBJ2-1	CASRGLAGGSSYNEQFF	TGTGCCAGCCGGGGACTAGCGGGAGGGAGCTCCTACAATGAGCAGTTCTTC
TRBV30	TRBD2	.	TRBJ2-7	CAWSLSGLASGEQYF	TGTGCCTGGAGTCTCTCAGGACTCGCTAGCGGCGAGCAGTACTTC
TRBV19	TRBD1	.	TRBJ2-7	CASSMPGQGKHEQYF	TGTGCCAGTAGTATGCCAGGACAGGGAAAACACGAGCAGTACTTC
TRBV2	.	.	TRBJ1-1	CASSARGLNTEAFF	TGTGCCAGCAGTGCGCGAGGGCTCAACACTGAAGCTTTCTTT
TRBV5-4	.	.	TRBJ2-2	CASSSVTGELFF	TGTGCCAGCAGCTCTGTGACCGGGGAGCTGTTTTTT
TRBV7-9	TRBD1	.	TRBJ1-1	CASSSLTGGAVTEAFF	TGTGCCAGCAGCTCCTTGACAGGGGGAGCAGTCACTGAAGCTTTCTTT
TRBV6-2/TRBV6-3	.	.	TRBJ2-5	CASSHIQETQYF	TGTGCCAGCAGTCACATACAAGAGACCCAGTACTTC
TRBV30	.	.	TRBJ1-5	CAWTRMGAPFNQPQHF	TGTGCCTGGACTAGAATGGGGGCCCCTTTCAATCAGCCCCAGCATTTT
TRBV29-1	TRBD1	.	TRBJ1-2	CSVEKWTGSGDGYTF	TGCAGCGTTGAGAAATGGACAGGGTCGGGTGATGGCTACACCTTC
TRBV12-1	.	few	TRBJ1-3	CASSSPLLPGNTIYF	TGTGCCAGCAGCTCGCCCTTACTCCCTGGAAACACCATATATTTT
TRBV2	.	.	TRBJ1-2	CASSEQNYGYTF	TGTGCCAGCAGTGAACAGAACTATGGCTACACCTTC
TRBV9	TRBD2	.	TRBJ2-3	CASSAGTSGIGVGDTQYF	TGTGCCAGCAGCGCCGGGACTAGCGGGATTGGGGTCGGAGATACGCAGTATTTT
TRBV27	.	.	TRBJ1-2	CASSPARDGGDTF	TGTGCCAGCAGCCCGGCGAGAGATGGGGGGGACACCTTC
TRBV10-3	TRBD1	.	TRBJ1-6	CAISGTGNNSPLHF	TGTGCCATCAGTGGGACAGGGAATAATTCACCCCTCCACTTT
TRBV3-1/TRBV3-2	.	.	TRBJ2-5	CASSTPLGTQYF	TGTGCCAGCAGCACCCCCCTAGGGACCCAGTACTTC
TRBV6-5	.	.	TRBJ1-6	CASSPPRGDNSPLHF	TGTGCCAGCAGTCCCCCCCGCGGGGATAATTCACCCCTCCACTTT
TRBV9	.	.	TRBJ2-2	CASSVGVGANTGELFF	TGTGCCAGCAGCGTAGGGGTCGGGGCGAACACCGGGGAGCTGTTTTTT
TRBV4-2	TRBD1	.	TRBJ1-1	CASSQGGTVNTEAFF	TGTGCCAGCAGCCAAGGCGGGACAGTTAACACTGAAGCTTTCTTT
TRBV9	.	few	TRBJ1-1	CASSVGSQNTEAFF	TGTGCCAGCAGCGTAGGATCACAGAACACTGAAGCTTTCTTT
TRBV19	.	.	TRBJ1-2	CASSIRSGSMTGDYGYTF	TGTGCCAGTAGTATCAGGTCCGGGTCCATGACAGGCGACTATGGCTACACCTTC
TRBV7-3	.	.	TRBJ1-3	CASSLGPASGNTIYF	TGTGCCAGCAGTCTTGGGCCAGCCTCTGGAAACACCATATATTTT
TRBV3-1/TRBV3-2	.	.	TRBJ1-1	CASSRGVNTEAFF	TGTGCCAGCAGTCGGGGGGTCAACACTGAAGCTTTCTTT
TRBV5-5	.	.	TRBJ2-7	CASSLTQTSTYEQYF	TGTGCCAGCAGCTTGACCCAAACATCAACCTACGAGCAGTACTTC
TRBV2	TRBD1	once	TRBJ1-2	CARTGGRDGYGYTF	TGTGCCAGGACAGGGGGCCGGGATGGTTATGGCTACACCTTC
TRBV29-1	.	.	TRBJ1-5	CSVAETENQPQHF	TGCAGCGTTGCGGAGACAGAGAATCAGCCCCAGCATTTT
TRBV19	TRBD1	.	TRBJ2-1	CASSALGDRAAGQFF	TGTGCCAGTAGTGCCCTGGGAGACAGGGCCGCCGGGCAGTTCTTC
TRBV24-1	TRBD1	.	TRBJ2-5	CATSDPVTGVADQETQYF	TGTGCCACCAGTGATCCAGTGACAGGGGTCGCAGACCAAGAGACCCAGTACTTC